This T cell receptor beta chain is drawn from a study of shared clonotypes between healthy human individuals. Overall study findings and caveats: Sampling covered nothing but blood. Tissue TCR repertoires likely differ from those found in blood.

Donors had no recently reported acute infections or vaccinations and were HIV-negative. Extraction of genomic DNA in unsorted samples used approximately 84 million PBMCs. Here immunoSEQ multiplex PCR was the method, and the copy in TCRdb shows in-frame clones only, minus some. The table lists about 510,000 clones, 60% to 80% of them singletons, with approximately 12% in the top ten. Trimming took 3 bases from V and 0 from J, leaving 9 bases between them. Germline V CDR1 and CDR2: SGDLS, YYNGEE. The CDR3 has 14 amino acids. For this clone: As yet, its antigen is unknown.

The chain uses TRBV9 and TRBJ2-5; D ambiguous. Input material: PBMCs. The origin of this receptor is a woman aged 40-49 years in good health. Some clones in this sample may be carry-over from other donors' samples. This chain's CDR3 is CASSDRRDQETQYF. For the CDR3, the DNA is TGTGCCAGCAGCGACCGAAGAGACCAAGAGACCCAGTACTTC.